One and the same sample provided the 5 T cell receptor beta chains below, sequenced in a study of T cell responses to AZD1222 COVID-19 vaccine. Measured with immunoSEQ multiplex PCR; TCRdb has only the in-frame clones, and not every one. The data hold about 54,000 clones, with 70% to 90% observed a single time. Specimen: peripheral blood, collected on day 0 of AZD1222 vaccination. The receptor source for this set is an adult in good health.

V usage is TRBV28 and J usage is TRBJ2-5; D unresolved. CDR1 and CDR2 from the germline V gene are MDHEN and SYDVKM. The CDR3 extends over 11 amino acids. V lost 7 bases, J lost 4 bases, and 7 bases lay in between. The CDR3 loop is CASIEAETQYF. The CDR3, as DNA: TGTGCCAGCATAGAGGCAGAGACCCAGTACTTC.

V and J are TRBV19 and TRBJ1-5; weak D call: TRBD1 (6 bases). Germline CDR1 LNHDA, CDR2 SQIVND (reference sequence). Trimming shortened V by 6 bases and J by 9 bases, and 18 bases separated the two germline ends. This CDR3 comprises 14 residues. DNA for the CDR3: TGTGCCAGTAGGACGGACAGCGGGGCAGGGCCCCAGCATTTT. It translates to CASRTDSGAGPQHF. The full variable domain, completed using reference TRBV19 and TRBJ1-5, is DGGITQSPKYLFRKEGQNVTLSCEQNLNHDAMYWYRQDPGQGLRLIYYSQIVNDFQKGDIAEGYSVSREKKESFPLTVTSAQKNPTAFYLCASRTDSGAGPQHFGDGTRLSIL.

The V call is TRBV19, the J call TRBJ1-1; no clear D gene. Trimming took 3 bases from V and 0 from J, leaving 8 bases between them. This CDR3 has 14 amino acids. Germline lookup yields CDR1 LNHDA and CDR2 SQIVND (reference sequence). As DNA, the CDR3 is TGTGCCAGTAGTATTGTTGCGGTGAACACTGAAGCTTTCTTT. Amino acid sequence: CASSIVAVNTEAFF.

The genes are TRBV27 and TRBJ1-5; D remains unclear. The CDR3 is 14 residues long. Trimming pared 3 bases from V and 7 bases from J, leaving 13 bases between. Germline V gene lookup returns CDR1 MNHEY and CDR2 SMNVEV (reference sequence). This CDR3 is CASSLYKADQPQHF. CDR3 bases: TGTGCCAGCAGTTTGTACAAGGCGGACCAGCCCCAGCATTTT.

The V gene is TRBV18, the J gene TRBJ1-3; possibly TRBD1 for D (5 bases). Trimming took off 3 bases at V and 5 bases at J, with 11 bases between the two ends. CDR3 length: 14 residues. CDR1 and CDR2 from the germline V gene are KGHSH and LQKENI. The CDR3 here is CASSPRRDRNTIYF. The CDR3 DNA is TGTGCCAGCTCACCGCGGAGGGACCGAAACACCATATATTTT.